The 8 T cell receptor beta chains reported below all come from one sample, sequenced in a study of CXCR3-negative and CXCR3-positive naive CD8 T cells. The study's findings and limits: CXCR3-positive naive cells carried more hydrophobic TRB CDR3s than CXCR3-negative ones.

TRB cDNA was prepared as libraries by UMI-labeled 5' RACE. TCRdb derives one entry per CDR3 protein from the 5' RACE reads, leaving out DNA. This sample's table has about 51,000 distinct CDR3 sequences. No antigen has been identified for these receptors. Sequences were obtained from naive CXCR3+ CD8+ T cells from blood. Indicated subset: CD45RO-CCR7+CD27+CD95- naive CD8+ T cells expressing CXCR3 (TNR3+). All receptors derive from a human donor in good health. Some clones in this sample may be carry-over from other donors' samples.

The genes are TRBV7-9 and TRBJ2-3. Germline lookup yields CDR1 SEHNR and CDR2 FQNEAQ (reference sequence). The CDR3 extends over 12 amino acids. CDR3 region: CASRVSADTQYF.

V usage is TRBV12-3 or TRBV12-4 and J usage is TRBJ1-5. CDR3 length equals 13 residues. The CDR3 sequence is CASSSAGNQPQHF.

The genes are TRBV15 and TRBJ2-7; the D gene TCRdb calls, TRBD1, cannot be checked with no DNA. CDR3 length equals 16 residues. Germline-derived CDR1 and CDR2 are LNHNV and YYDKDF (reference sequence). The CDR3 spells CATSRPKTGGDYEQYF.

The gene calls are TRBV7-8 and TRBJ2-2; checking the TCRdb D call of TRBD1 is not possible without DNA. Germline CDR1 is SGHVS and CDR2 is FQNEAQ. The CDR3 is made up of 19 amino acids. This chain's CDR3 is CASSQEFLTLTENTGELFF.

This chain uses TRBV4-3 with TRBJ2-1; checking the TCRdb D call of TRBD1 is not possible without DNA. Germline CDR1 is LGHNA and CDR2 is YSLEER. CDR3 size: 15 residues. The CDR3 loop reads CASSPTQGVGNEQFF.

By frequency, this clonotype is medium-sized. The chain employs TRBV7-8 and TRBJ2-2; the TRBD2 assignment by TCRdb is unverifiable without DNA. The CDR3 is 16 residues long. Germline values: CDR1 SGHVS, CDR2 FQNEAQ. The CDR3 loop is CASSLLAGAYTGELFF.

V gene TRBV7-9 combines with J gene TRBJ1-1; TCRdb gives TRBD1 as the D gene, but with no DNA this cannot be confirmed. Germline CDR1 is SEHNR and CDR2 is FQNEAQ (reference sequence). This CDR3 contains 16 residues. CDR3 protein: CASSRGQGAGRTEAFF.

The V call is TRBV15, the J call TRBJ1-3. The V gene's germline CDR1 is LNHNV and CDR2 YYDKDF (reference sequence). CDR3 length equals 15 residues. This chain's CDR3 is CATSSERTSGNTIYF.